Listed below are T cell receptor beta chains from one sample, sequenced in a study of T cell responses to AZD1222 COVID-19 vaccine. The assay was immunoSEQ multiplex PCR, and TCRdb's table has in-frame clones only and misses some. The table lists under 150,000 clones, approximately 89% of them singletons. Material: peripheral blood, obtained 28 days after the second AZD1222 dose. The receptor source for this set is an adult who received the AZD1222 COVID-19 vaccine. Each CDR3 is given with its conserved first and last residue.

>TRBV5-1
CASSDNSNYGYTF
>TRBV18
CASSPMGTITDTQYF
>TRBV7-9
CASSLGRGGGEKLFF
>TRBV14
CASSGTAGANYGYTF
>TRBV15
CATSREAWDREGYTF
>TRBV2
CASSRQGSGSPLHF
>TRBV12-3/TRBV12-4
CASTRTGELFF
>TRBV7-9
CASSLGQGPNEKLFF
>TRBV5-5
CASSLRGVDQPQHF
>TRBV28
CASRSGEADQPQHF